This TCR beta chain was sequenced for a study of blood T cell repertoires in COVID-19. Study background: Specimens from acute and convalescent COVID-19 originated in the United States, Italy and Spain. T cells, B-cell-depleted T cells, or PBMCs provided the cDNA or gDNA that served as material.

In the source study's methods: It was from reference gene primer amplification that nucleated cell counts were estimated. The table came from immunoSEQ multiplex PCR; TCRdb's copy has only in-frame clones and leaves some out. That table gives V, J and clone size, and the DNA gave D and trimming. The sample carries about 260,000 clones, 88% recorded once. CDR1 and CDR2 (germline): MNHEY, SVGEGT. V lost 6 bases to trimming and J lost 6 bases; unmatched junction nucleotides: 7. This CDR3 has 15 amino acids. The sequence was collected from a human donor in a cohort sampled during active COVID-19. The gene calls are TRBV6-2 or TRBV6-3 and TRBJ2-2; 10 nucleotides line up with TRBD2. Input material: peripheral blood. This CDR3 is CASSLASGSPGELFF. CDR3 DNA sequence: TGTGCCAGCAGCTTGGCTAGCGGGAGCCCCGGGGAGCTGTTTTTT.